The 3 T cell receptor beta chains reported below all come from one sample, sequenced in a study of blood T cell repertoires in COVID-19. Profiling relied on immunoSEQ multiplex PCR, and the TCRdb table lists in-frame clones only, not all of them. Here the sample spans 250,000 to 300,000 clones, 88% being singletons. Sequencing was performed on PBMCs or T cells enriched from blood (not recorded which). The receptors come from a woman aged 55 to 70 in a cohort exposed to, infected with or recovered from COVID-19 (not recorded which).

J is TRBJ2-1 and V is TRBV4-1; D not resolved. The CDR3 extends over 16 amino acids. V was shortened by 0 bases and J by 4 bases, with 13 bases between the two germline ends. Germline-derived CDR1 and CDR2 are MGHRA and YSYEKL. The CDR3 coding sequence is TGCGCCAGCAGCCAAGAATCGGCTAGTTTTTACAATGAGCAGTTCTTC. This sequence encodes CASSQESASFYNEQFF.

The rearrangement joins TRBV29-1 to TRBJ2-7; D possibly corresponds to TRBD1 (5 bases). V shed 3 bases and J shed 2 bases, with 8 bases lying between them. From germline, CDR1 is SQVTM and CDR2 ANQGSEA. CDR3 length: 12 residues. The CDR3 nucleotides read TGCAGCGTTGAGGTGACAGCCTACGAGCAGTACTTC. Protein product: CSVEVTAYEQYF.

This chain joins TRBV5-1 and TRBJ2-2, with 7 nucleotides matching TRBD2. The CDR3 is 16 amino acids. Per the germline V gene, CDR1 is SGHRS and CDR2 is YFSETQ. The V segment lost 5 bases and the J segment 1 base; nucleotides outside the gene matches: 8. In nucleotides, the CDR3 is TGCGCCAGCAGTACGACTAGCCGACTGAACACCGGGGAGCTGTTTTTT. It codes for CASSTTSRLNTGELFF.